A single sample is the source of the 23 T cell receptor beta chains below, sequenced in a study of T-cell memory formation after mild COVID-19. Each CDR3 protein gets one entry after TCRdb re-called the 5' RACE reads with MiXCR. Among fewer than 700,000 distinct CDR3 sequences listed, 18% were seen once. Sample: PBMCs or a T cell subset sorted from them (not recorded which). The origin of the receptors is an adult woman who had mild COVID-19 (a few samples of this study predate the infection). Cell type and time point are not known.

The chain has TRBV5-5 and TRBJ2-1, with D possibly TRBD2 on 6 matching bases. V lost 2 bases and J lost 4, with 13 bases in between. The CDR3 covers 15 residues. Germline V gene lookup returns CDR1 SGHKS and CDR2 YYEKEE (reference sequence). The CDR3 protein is CASSLGSSEYNEQFF. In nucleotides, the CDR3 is TGTGCCAGCAGCTTAGGGTCTAGCGAGTACAATGAGCAGTTCTTC.

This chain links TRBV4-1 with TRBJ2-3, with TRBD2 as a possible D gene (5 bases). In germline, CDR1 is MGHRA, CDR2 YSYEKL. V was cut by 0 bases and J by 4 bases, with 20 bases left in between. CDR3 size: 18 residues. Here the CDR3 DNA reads TGCGCCAGCAGCCAAGATCATACTATGGCCAGCGGCGCAGATACGCAGTATTTT. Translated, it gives CASSQDHTMASGADTQYF.

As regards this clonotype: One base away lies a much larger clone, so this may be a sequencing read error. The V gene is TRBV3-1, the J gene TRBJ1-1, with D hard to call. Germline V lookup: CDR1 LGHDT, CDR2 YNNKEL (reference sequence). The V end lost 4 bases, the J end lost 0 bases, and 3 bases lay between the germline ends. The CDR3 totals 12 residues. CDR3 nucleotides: TGTGCCAGCAGCCGGGTGAACACTGAAGCTTTCTTT. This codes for CASSRVNTEAFF.

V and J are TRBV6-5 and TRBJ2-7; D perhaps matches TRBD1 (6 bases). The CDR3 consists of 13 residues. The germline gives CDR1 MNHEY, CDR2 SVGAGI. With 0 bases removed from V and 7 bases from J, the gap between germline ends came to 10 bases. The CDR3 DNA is TGTGCCAGCAGTTACTCGGTAGGGGGAGAGCAGTACTTC. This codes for CASSYSVGGEQYF.

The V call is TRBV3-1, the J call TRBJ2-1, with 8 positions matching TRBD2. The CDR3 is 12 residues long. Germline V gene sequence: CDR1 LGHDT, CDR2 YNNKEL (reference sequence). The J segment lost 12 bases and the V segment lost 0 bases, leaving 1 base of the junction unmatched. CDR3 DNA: TGTGCCAGCAGCCAAGAAAGCGGGGGGCAGTTCTTC. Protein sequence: CASSQESGGQFF.

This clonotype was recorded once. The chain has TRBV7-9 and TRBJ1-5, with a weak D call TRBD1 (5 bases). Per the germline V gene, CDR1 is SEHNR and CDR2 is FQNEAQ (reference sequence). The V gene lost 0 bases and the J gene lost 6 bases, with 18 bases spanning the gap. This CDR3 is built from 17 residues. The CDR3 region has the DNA TGTGCCAGCAGCTTAGCAACACCGGGGCAGGGAAGTCAGCCCCAGCATTTT. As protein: CASSLATPGQGSQPQHF.

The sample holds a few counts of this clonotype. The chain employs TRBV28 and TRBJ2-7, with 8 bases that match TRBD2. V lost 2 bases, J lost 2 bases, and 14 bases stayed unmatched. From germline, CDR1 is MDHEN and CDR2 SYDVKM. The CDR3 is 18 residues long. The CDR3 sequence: CASSLPRRRGGSTYEQYF. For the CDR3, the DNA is TGTGCCAGCAGTTTACCCCGGCGACGGGGGGGTTCGACCTACGAGCAGTACTTC.

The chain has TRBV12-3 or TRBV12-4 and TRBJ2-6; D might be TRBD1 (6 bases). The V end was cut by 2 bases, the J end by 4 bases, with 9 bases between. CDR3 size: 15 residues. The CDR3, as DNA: TGTGCCAGCAGTTTATGGGGGCCCGGGGCCAACGTCCTGACTTTC. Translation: CASSLWGPGANVLTF.

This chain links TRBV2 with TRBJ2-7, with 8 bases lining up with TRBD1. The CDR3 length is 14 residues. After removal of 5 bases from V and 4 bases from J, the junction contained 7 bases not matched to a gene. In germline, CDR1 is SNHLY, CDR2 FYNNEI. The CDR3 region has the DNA TGTGCCAGCAGTCGACAGGGGACGAAATACGAGCAGTACTTC. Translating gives CASSRQGTKYEQYF.

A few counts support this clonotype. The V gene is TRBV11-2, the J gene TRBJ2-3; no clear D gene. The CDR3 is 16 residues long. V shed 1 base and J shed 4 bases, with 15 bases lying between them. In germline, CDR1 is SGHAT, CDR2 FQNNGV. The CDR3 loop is CASSLALRSLADTQYF. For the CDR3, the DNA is TGTGCCAGCAGCTTAGCCCTGAGGAGTCTCGCAGATACGCAGTATTTT.

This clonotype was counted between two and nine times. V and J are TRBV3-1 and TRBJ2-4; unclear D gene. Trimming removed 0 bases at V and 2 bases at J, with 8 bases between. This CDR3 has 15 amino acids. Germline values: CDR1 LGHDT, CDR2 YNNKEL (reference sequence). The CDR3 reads CASSQDRMTKNIQYF. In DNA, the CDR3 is TGTGCCAGCAGCCAAGACAGGATGACCAAAAACATTCAGTACTTC.

The CDR3 nucleotides read TGTGCCACCGGAGGGGGCTCAGCCCAGCATTTT. Its protein product is CATGGGSAQHF. The gene calls are TRBV12-3 or TRBV12-4 and TRBJ1-5; 7 nucleotides agree with TRBD1. Trimming removed 10 bases from V and 11 bases from J; junction bases left unmatched: 8. This CDR3 is 11 amino acids long.

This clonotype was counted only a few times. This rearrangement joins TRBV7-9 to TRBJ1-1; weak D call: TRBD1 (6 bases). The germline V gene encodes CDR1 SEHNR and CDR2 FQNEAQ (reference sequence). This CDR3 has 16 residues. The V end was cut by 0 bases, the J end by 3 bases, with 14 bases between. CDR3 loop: CASSLAGRQEDTEAFF. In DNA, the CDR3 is TGTGCCAGCAGCTTAGCGGGAAGACAGGAGGACACTGAAGCTTTCTTT.

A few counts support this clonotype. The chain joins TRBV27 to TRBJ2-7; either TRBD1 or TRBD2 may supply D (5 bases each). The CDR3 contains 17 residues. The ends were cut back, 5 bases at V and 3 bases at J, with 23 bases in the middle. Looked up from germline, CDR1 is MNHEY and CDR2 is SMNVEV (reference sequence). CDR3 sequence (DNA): TGTGCCAGCAGTAGGGCAGGGAGAGGTATCGTGGGCTACGAGCAGTACTTC. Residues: CASSRAGRGIVGYEQYF.

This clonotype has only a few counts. CDR3 bases: TGTGCCTGGCACAGGGGAGGAGGAGGCTACACCTTC. It encodes CAWHRGGGGYTF. The chain links TRBV30 to TRBJ1-2, with 7 bases fitting TRBD1. The ends lost 5 bases at V and 8 bases at J; junction bases unmatched: 8. The germline CDR1 and CDR2 sequences are GTSNPN and SVGIG (reference sequence). The CDR3 consists of 12 residues.

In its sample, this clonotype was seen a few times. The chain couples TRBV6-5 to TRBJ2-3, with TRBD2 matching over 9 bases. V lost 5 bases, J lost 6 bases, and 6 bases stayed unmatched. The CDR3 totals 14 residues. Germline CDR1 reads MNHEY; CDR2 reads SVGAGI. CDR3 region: CASSPSGMRDTQYF. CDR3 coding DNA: TGTGCCAGCAGTCCTAGCGGGATGAGGGATACGCAGTATTTT.

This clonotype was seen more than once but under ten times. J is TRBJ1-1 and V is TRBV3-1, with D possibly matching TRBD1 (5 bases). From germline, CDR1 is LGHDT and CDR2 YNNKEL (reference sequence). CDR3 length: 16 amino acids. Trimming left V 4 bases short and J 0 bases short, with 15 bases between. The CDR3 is CASSPWGDRMNTEAFF. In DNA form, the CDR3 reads TGTGCCAGCAGCCCCTGGGGTGACAGAATGAACACTGAAGCTTTCTTT.

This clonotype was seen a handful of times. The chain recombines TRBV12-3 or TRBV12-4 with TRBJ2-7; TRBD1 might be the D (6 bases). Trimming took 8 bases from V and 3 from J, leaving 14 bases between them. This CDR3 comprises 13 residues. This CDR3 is CASSQGFIYEQYF. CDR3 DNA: TGTGCCAGCTCCCAGGGGTTTATCTACGAGCAGTACTTC.

CDR3 coding DNA: TGCGCCAGCACTTGGACGGGCTCCTACAATGAGCAGTTCTTC. Residues: CASTWTGSYNEQFF. This sequence joins TRBV5-1 and TRBJ2-1; no definite D call. CDR3 length equals 14 residues. V lost 6 bases and J 0 bases, leaving 10 bases between the germline ends. Germline values: CDR1 SGHRS, CDR2 YFSETQ.

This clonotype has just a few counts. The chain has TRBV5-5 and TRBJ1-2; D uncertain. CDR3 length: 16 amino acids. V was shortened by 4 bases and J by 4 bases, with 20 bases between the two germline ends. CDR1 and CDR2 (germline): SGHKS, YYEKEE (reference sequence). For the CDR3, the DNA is TGTGCCAGCAGCACGGACTATGATACCATTTTCTATGGCTACACCTTC. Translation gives CASSTDYDTIFYGYTF.

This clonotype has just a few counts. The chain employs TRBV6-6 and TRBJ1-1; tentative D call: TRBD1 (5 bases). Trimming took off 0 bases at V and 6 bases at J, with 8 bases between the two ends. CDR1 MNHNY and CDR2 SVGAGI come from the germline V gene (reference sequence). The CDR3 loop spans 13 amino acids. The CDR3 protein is CASSYSSGAEAFF. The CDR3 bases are TGTGCCAGCAGTTACTCATCGGGGGCTGAAGCTTTCTTT.

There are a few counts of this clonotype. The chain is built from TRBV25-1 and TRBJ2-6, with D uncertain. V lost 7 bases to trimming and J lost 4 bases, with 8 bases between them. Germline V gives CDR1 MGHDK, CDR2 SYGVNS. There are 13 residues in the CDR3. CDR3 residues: CASKSGGANVLTF. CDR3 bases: TGTGCCAGCAAATCTGGGGGGGCCAACGTCCTGACTTTC. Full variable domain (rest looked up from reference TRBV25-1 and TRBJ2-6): EADIYQTPRYLVIGTGKKITLECSQTMGHDKMYWYQQDPGMELHLIHYSYGVNSTEKGDLSSESTVSRIRTEHFPLTLESARPSHTSQYLCASKSGGANVLTFGAGSRLTVL.

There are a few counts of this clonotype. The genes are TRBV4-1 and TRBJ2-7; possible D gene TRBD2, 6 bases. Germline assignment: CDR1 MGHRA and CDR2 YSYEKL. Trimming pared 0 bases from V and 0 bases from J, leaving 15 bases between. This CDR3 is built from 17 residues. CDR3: CASSQDLLGTDSYEQYF. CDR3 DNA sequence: TGCGCCAGCAGCCAAGATCTATTGGGGACTGACTCCTACGAGCAGTACTTC.